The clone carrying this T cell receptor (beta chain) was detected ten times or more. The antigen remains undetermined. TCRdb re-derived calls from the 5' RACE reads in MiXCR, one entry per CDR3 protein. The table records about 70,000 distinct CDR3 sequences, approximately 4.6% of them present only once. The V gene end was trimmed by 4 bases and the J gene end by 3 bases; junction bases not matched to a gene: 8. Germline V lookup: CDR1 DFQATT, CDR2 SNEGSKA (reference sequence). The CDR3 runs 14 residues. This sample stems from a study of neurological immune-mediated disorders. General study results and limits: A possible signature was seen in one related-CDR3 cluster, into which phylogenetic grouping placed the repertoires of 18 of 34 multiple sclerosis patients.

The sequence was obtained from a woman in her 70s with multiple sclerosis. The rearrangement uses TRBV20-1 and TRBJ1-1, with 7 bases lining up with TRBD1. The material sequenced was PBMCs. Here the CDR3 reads CSAKTGSSDTEAFF. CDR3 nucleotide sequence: TGCAGTGCTAAGACAGGGTCGTCGGACACTGAAGCTTTCTTT.